The clone carrying this T cell receptor (beta chain) was recorded a few times. Its specificity is not known. Reverse transcribed after extraction, RNA yielded cDNA as the sequencing template. The method was immunoSEQ multiplex PCR; TCRdb's version includes in-frame clones alone and lacks a portion of them. Of some 180,000 clones listed, over 55% were seen once; the top ten hold approximately 1.7%. The sample belongs to a study of CD8+ T cells in alopecia areata. Study details: A 6-month off-drug phase came after tofacitinib, which had lasted 6 to 18 months.

The study, taken as a whole, reports: Patients shared TCRs less clearly than mice did, possibly owing to HLA. Scalp data also include sequences from resident alphabeta T cells of normal skin.

Alopecia areata patients gave lesional scalp punch biopsies and peripheral blood samples. This TCR was recovered from a human donor with alopecia areata. This specimen was CD4+ T cells sorted from blood, taken at week 0.

This chain's CDR3 is CSVVGLAGVLTQYF. In nucleotides, the CDR3 is TGCAGCGTTGTGGGACTAGCGGGGGTGCTTACGCAGTATTTT. V usage is TRBV29-1 and J usage is TRBJ2-3, with 14 bases lining up with TRBD2. The ends lost 4 bases at V and 8 bases at J; junction bases unmatched: 5. This CDR3 is 14 amino acids long. Germline values: CDR1 SQVTM, CDR2 ANQGSEA.